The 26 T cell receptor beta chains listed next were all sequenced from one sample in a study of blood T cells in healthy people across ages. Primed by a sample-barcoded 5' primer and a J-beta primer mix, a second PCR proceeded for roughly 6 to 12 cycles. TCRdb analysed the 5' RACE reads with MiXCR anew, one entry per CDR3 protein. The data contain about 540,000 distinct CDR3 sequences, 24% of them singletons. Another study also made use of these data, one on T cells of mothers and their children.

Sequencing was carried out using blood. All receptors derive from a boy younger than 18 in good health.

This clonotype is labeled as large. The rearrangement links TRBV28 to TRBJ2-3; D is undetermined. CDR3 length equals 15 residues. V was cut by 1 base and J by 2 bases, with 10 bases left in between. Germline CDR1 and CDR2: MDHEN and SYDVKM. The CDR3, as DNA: TGTGCCAGCAGTTTATTCTGGGATTCCACAGATACGCAGTATTTT. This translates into CASSLFWDSTDTQYF.

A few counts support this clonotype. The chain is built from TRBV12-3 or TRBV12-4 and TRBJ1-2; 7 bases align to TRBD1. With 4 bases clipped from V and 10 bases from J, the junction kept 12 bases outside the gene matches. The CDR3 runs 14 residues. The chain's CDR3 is CASSSRTGLPLYTF. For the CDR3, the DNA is TGTGCCAGCAGTTCGCGGACAGGTCTCCCCCTCTACACCTTC.

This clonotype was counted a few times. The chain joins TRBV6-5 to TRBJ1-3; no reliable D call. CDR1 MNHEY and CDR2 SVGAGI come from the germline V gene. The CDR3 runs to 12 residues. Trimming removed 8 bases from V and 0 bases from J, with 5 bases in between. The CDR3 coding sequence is TGTGCCAGCGCTAGCTCTGGAAACACCATATATTTT. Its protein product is CASASSGNTIYF.

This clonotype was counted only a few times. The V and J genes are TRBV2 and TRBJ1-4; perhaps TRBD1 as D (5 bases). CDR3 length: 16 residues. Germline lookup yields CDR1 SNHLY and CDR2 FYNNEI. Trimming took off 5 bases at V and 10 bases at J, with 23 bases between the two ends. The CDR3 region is CASSRDSTEGWGKLFF. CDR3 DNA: TGTGCCAGCAGTAGGGACTCGACAGAAGGTTGGGGAAAACTGTTTTTT.

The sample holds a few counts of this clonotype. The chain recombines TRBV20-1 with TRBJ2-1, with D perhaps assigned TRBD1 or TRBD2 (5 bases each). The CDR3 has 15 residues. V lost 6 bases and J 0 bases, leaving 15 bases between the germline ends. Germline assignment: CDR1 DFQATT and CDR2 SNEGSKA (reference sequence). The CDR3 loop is CSARRVRGSYNEQFF. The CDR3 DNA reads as TGCAGTGCCCGTCGTGTGAGGGGCTCCTACAATGAGCAGTTCTTC.

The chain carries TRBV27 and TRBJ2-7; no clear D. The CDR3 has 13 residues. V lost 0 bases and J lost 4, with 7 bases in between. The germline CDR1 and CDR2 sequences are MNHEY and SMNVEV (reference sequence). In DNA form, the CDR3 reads TGTGCCAGCAGTTTATCGAACGAGTACGAGCAGTACTTC. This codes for CASSLSNEYEQYF.

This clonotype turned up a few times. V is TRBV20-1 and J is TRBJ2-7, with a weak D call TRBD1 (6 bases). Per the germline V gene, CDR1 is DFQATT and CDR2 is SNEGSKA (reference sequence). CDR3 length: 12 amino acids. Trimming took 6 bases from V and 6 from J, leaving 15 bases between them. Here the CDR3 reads CSAKNQGREQYF. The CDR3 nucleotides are TGCAGTGCCAAAAACCAGGGGCGCGAGCAGTACTTC.

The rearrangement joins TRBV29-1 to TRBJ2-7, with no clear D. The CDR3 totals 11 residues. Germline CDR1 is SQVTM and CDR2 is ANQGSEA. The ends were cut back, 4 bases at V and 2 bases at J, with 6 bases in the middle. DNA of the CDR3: TGCAGCGTTGTCTGGGCCTACGAGCAGTACTTC. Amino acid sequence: CSVVWAYEQYF.

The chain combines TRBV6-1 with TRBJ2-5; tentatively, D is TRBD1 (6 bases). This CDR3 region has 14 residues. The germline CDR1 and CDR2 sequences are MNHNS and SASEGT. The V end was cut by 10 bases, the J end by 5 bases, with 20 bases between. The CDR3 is CANHRDIALETQYF. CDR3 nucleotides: TGTGCCAACCACCGGGACATAGCCTTGGAGACCCAGTACTTC.

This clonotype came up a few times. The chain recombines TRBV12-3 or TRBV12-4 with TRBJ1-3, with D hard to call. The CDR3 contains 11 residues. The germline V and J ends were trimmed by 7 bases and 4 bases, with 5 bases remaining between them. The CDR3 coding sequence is TGTGCCAGCACTCGCGGAAACACCATATATTTT. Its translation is CASTRGNTIYF.

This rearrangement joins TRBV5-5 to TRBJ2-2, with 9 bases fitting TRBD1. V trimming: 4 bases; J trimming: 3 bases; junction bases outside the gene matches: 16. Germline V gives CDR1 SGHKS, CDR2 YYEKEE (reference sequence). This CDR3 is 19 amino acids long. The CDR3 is CASSGTGTGKIIDTGELFF. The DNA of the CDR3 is TGTGCCAGCAGCGGAACCGGGACAGGGAAAATAATCGACACCGGGGAGCTGTTTTTT.

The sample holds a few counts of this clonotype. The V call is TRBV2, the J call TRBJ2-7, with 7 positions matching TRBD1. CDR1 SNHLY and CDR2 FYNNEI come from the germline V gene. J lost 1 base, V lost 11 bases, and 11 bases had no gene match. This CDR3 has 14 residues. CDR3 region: CAARIQGVSYEQYF. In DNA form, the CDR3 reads TGTGCCGCCCGCATTCAGGGGGTTTCCTACGAGCAGTACTTC. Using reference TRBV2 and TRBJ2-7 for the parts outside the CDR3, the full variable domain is EPEVTQTPSHQVTQMGQEVILRCVPISNHLYFYWYRQILGQKVEFLVSFYNNEISEKSEIFDDQFSVERPDGSNFTLKIRSTKLEDSAMYFCAARIQGVSYEQYFGPGTRLTVT.

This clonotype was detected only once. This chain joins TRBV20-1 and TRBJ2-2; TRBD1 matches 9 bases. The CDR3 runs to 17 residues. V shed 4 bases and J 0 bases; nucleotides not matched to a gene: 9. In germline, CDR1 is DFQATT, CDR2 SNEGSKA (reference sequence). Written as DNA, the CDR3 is TGCAGTGCTAATCCCCGGGACAGGGAGACGAACACCGGGGAGCTGTTTTTT. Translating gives CSANPRDRETNTGELFF.

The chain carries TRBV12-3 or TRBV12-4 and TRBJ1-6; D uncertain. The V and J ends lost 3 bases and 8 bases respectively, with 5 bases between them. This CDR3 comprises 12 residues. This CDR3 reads CASSLAYSPLHF. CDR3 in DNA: TGTGCCAGCAGTTTGGCATATTCACCCCTCCACTTT.

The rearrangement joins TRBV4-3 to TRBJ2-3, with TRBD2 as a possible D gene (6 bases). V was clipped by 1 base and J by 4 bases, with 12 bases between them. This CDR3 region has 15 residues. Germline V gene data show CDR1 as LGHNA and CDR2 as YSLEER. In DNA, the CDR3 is TGCGCCAGCAGCCAAGGGGAGGATCCAGCAGATACGCAGTATTTT. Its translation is CASSQGEDPADTQYF.

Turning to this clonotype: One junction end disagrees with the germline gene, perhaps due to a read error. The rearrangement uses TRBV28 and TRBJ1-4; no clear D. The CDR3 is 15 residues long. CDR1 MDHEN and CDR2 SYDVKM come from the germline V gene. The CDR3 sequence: CAGSLMVTTNEKLFF. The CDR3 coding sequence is TGTGCCGGCAGTTTAATGGTTACAACTAATGAAAAACTGTTTTTT.

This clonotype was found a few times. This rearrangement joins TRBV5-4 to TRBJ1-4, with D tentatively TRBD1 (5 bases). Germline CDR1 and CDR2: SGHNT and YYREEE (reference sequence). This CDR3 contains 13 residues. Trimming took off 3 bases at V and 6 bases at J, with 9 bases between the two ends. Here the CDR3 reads CASSSPGDEKLFF. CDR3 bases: TGTGCCAGCAGCTCTCCGGGGGATGAAAAACTGTTTTTT.

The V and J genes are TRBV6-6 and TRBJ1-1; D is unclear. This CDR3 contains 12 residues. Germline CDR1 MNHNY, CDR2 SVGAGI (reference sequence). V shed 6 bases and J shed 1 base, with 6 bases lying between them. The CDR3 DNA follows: TGTGCCAGCAGGCCGGGGAACACTGAAGCTTTCTTT. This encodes CASRPGNTEAFF.

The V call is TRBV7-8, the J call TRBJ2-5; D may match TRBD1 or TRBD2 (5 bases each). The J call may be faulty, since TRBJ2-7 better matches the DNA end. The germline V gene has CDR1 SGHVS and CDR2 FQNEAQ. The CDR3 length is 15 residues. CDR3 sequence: CASSPGRDFSYEQYF. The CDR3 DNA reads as TGTGCCAGCAGCCCGGGGCGTGACTTCTCCTACGAGCAGTACTTC.

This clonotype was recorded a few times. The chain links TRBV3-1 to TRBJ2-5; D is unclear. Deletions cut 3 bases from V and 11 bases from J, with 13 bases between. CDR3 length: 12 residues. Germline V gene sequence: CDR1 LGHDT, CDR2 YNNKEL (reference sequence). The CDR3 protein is CASSHTAGEQYF. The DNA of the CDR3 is TGTGCCAGCAGCCACACAGCTGGTGAGCAGTACTTC.

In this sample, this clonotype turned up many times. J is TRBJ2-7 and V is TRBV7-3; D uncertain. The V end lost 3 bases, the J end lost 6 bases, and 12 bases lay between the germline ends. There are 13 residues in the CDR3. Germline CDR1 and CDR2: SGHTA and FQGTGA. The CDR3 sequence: CASSLMGLAEQYF. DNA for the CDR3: TGTGCCAGCAGCTTGATGGGCCTCGCCGAGCAGTACTTC. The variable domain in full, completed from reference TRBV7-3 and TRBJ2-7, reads GAGVSQTPSNKVTEKGKYVELRCDPISGHTALYWYRQSLGQGPEFLIYFQGTGAADDSGLPNDRFFAVRPEGSVSTLKIQRTERGDSAVYLCASSLMGLAEQYFGPGTRLTVT.

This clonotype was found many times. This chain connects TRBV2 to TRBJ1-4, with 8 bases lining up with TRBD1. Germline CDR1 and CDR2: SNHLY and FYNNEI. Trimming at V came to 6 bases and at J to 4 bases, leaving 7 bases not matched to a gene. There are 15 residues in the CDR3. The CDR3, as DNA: TGTGCCAGCAGAGACCCGGGACAGGATAATGAAAAACTGTTTTTT. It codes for CASRDPGQDNEKLFF. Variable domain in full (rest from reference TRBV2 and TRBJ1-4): EPEVTQTPSHQVTQMGQEVILRCVPISNHLYFYWYRQILGQKVEFLVSFYNNEISEKSEIFDDQFSVERPDGSNFTLKIRSTKLEDSAMYFCASRDPGQDNEKLFFGSGTQLSVL.

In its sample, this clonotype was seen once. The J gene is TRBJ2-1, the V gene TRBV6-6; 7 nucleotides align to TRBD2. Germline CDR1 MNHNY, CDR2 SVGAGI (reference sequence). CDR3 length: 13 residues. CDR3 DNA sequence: TGTGGCGTCTGGGGGGGGGGCTACAATGAGCAGTTCTTC. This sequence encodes CGVWGGGYNEQFF.

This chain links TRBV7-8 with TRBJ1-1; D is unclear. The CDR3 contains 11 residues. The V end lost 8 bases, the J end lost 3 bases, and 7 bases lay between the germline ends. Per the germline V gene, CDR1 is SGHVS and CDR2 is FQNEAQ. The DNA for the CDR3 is TGTGCCAGCGCCCGAGACACTGAAGCTTTCTTT. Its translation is CASARDTEAFF. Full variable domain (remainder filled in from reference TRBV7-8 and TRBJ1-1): GAGVSQSPRYKVAKRGQDVALRCDPISGHVSLFWYQQALGQGPEFLTYFQNEAQLDKSGLPSDRFFAERPEGSVSTLKIQRTQQEDSAVYLCASARDTEAFFGQGTRLTVV.

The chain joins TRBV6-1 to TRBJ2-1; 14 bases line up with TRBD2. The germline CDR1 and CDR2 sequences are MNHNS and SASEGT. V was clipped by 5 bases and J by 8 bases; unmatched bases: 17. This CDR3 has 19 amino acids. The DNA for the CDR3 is TGTGCCAGCAGTCCCAGGGACCCGGGACTAGCGGGAGTTGTAGATGAGCAGTTCTTC. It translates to CASSPRDPGLAGVVDEQFF.

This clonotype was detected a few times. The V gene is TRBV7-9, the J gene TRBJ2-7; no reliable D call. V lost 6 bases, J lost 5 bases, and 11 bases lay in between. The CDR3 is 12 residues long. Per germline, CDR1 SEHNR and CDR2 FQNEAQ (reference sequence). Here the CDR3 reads CASSPGNNEQYF. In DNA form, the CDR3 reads TGTGCCAGCAGTCCAGGCAACAACGAGCAGTACTTC.